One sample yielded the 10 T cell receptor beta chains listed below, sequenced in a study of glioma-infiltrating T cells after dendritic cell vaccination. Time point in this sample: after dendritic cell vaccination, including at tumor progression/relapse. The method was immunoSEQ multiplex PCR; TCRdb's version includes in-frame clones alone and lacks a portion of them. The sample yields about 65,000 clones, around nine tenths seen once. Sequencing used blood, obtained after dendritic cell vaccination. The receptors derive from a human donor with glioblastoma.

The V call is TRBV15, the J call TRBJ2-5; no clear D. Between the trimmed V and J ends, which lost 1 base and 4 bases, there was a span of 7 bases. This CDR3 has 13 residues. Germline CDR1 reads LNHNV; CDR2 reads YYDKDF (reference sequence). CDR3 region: CATSRGRRETQYF. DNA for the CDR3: TGTGCCACCAGCAGAGGCAGGCGAGAGACCCAGTACTTC.

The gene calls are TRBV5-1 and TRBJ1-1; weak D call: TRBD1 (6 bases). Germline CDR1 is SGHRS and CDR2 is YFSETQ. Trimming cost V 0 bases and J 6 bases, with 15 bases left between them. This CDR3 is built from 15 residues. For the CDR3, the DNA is TGCGCCAGCAGCTTGGAGGGACACAGAACCCCTGAAGCTTTCTTT. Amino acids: CASSLEGHRTPEAFF. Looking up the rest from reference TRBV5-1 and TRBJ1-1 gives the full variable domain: KAGVTQTPRYLIKTRGQQVTLSCSPISGHRSVSWYQQTPGQGLQFLFEYFSETQRNKGNFPGRFSGRQFSNSRSEMNVSTLELGDSALYLCASSLEGHRTPEAFFGQGTRLTVV.

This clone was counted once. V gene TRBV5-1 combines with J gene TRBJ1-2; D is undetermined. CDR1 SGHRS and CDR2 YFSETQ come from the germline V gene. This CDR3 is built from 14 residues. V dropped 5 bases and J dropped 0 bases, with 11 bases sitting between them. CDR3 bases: TGCGCCAGCAGGGAGGACGCTGCTAACTATGGCTACACCTTC. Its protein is CASREDAANYGYTF.

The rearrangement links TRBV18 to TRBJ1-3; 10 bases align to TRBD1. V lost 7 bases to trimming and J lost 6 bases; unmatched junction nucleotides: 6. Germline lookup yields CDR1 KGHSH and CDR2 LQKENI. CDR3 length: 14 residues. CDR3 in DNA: TGTGCCAGCTGGAGACAGGGGGCAGAAAACACCATATATTTT. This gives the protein CASWRQGAENTIYF.

CDR3: CASSKNDGQEFTRGETQYF. CDR3 in DNA: TGTGCCAGCAGCAAAAACGATGGACAGGAGTTTACCAGGGGAGAGACCCAGTACTTC. This sequence joins TRBV21-1 and TRBJ2-5; the D segment call TRBD1 is taken from the table without a DNA check. TRBV21-1 is a recognized pseudogene. The CDR3 is made up of 19 amino acids.

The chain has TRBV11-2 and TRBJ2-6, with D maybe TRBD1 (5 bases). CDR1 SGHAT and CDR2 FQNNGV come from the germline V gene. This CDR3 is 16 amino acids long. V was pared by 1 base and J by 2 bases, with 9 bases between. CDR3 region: CASSLAGLAGANVLTF. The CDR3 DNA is TGTGCCAGCAGCTTAGCAGGGTTGGCTGGGGCCAACGTCCTGACTTTC.

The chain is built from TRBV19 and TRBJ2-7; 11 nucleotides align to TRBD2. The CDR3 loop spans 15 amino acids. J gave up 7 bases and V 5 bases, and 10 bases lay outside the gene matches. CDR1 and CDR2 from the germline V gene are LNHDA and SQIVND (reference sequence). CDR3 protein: CASSSPLAGGQEQYF. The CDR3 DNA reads TGTGCCAGTAGTTCGCCGTTAGCGGGAGGGCAGGAGCAGTACTTC.

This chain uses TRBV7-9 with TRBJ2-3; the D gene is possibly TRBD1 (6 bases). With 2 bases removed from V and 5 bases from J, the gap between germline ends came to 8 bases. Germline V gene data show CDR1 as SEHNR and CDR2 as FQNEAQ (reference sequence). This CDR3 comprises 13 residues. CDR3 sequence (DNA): TGTGCCAGCAGCTTATCAGGGGAAGATACGCAGTATTTT. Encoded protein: CASSLSGEDTQYF.

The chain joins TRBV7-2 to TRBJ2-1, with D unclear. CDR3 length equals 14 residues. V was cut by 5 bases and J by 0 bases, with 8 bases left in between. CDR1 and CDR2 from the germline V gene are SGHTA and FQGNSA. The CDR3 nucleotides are TGTGCCAGCAGCCCCGGTGGCTCCTACAATGAGCAGTTCTTC. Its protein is CASSPGGSYNEQFF.

DNA of the CDR3: TGCGCCAGCAGCCCGGGGGGTGCGGCAGGGGAGCGTGGCTACACCTTC. The encoded protein is CASSPGGAAGERGYTF. J is TRBJ1-2 and V is TRBV5-1, with D maybe TRBD1 (6 bases). The V and J ends lost 4 bases and 7 bases respectively, with 23 bases between them. Germline V CDR1 and CDR2: SGHRS, YFSETQ. This CDR3 spans 16 amino acids.